The entry that follows covers one T cell receptor (beta chain) sequence. This clonotype showed up just once. Its antigen remains unidentified. Base-call qualities are not available, and no considerably larger clone is one nucleotide away. A solitary read yields weak support. The data originate from a study of neurological immune-mediated disorders (dated 2019 in TCRdb). Background on the whole study: The study compared peripheral blood TCR-beta repertoires of HTLV-I-associated myelopathy (HAM/TSP) patients, multiple sclerosis patients and healthy controls using UMI-based sequencing. The 95 to 120 TCR-beta libraries included longitudinal samples, technical triplicates and paired sorted CD4+ and CD8+ T-cell subsets alongside PBMC samples. The cohort comprised 68 subjects: roughly 14 HAM/TSP patients, 35 or so multiple sclerosis patients and 20 healthy controls.

Overall study outcomes, separate from this receptor: TCR clonal expansion was highest in HAM/TSP patients and lowest in MS patients, with MS patients falling below even healthy controls. Expanded clones from different subjects shared no identical CDR3 amino acid sequences, which suggests that TCR-beta repertoires were private in all groups.

Based on the germline V gene, the CDR1 and CDR2 sequences are MDHEN and SYDVKM. The CDR3 runs 14 residues from the cysteine to the phenylalanine. Only the CDR3 DNA stays, 42 bases, in frame from base 1. V and J are truncated by 8 bases and 4 bases respectively, leaving an intervening sequence of 17 bases. Unsorted PBMC libraries were generated from 2 million PBMCs stored in RNAlater at -80 °C until RNA extraction. Peripheral blood was subjected to Ficoll-Hypaque density gradient centrifugation to isolate PBMCs, which were then cryopreserved in liquid nitrogen. cDNA was synthesized by template-switch 5'RACE using a primer carrying a 10-nucleotide random unique molecular identifier by which each TCR transcript was tagged. Every sequencing run covered 15-18 subjects and yielded more than 170 million TCR-beta sequences. The RNeasy kit was used for extraction of total RNA. The KAPA Real-time Library Amplification kit was used to amplify TCR-beta VDJ regions with primers for the TCR constant region and the 5'RACE anchor. A first PCR added sample indexes and Illumina adaptors, and a second PCR then raised library yield. After Ampure bead purification, the roughly 650 bp TCR product was size-selected on a 2% E-gel SizeSelection system. Before pooling, library quality was checked on a Bioanalyzer, concentration was measured with Qubit, and libraries were quantified with the Kapa Library Quantification kit. Paired-end 2 x 150 bp sequencing of the libraries was performed on an Illumina HiSeq 2500. To increase sequence diversity, about 25-31% phiX was spiked into each library pool. Per the source publication's procedure: The UMI-based MiGEC pipeline processed quality-filtered reads and removed over 85% of raw TCR sequences during error correction. VDJ genes were aligned to IMGT germline references, and each clonotype was defined by a unique CDR3 amino acid sequence together with V-J genes. VDJtools evaluated clonal expansion, Shannon diversity and CDR3 relatedness (CalcPairwiseDistances, ClusterSamples); CLCbio workbench built phylogenetic trees. A clone was classed as expanded if it had 8 or more unique UMIs, a cutoff based on coefficient-of-variation modelling across technical triplicates. The public reads were quality trimmed at Q25 with fastp and then assembled into clones with MiXCR by TCRdb, keeping productive beta chains. Entries are consolidated by CDR3 protein sequence, retaining the most common genes and DNA. The V and J calls here are based on TCRdb, not the publication. This sample gives some 21,000 distinct CDR3 sequences in total; approximately 15% of them show up just once. About 15% of the sample belongs to the ten largest clones.

Specimen: PBMCs. The TCR comes from a female donor with HTLV-1-associated myelopathy (HAM/TSP). The chain links TRBV28 with TRBJ1-2, and possibly TRBD1, on 5 matching bases. This receptor has the CDR3 CASRPRAVGYGYTF. The nucleotides read TGTGCCAGCCGCCCCAGGGCAGTCGGCTATGGCTACACCTTC.